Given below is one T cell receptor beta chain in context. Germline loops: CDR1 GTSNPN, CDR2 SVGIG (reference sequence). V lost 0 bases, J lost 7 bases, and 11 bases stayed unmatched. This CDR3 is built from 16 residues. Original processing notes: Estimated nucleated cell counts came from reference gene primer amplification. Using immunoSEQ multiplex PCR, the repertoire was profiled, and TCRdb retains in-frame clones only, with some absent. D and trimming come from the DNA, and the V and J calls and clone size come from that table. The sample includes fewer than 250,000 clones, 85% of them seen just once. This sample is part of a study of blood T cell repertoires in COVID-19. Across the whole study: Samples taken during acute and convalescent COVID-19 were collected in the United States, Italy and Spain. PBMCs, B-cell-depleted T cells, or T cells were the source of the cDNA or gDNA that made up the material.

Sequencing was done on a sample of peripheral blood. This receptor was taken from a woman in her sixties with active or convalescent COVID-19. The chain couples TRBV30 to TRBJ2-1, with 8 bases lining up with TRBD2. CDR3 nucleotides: TGTGCCTGGAGTGTGACTTGGAGCGGGAGTCCGAATGAGCAGTTCTTC. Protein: CAWSVTWSGSPNEQFF.